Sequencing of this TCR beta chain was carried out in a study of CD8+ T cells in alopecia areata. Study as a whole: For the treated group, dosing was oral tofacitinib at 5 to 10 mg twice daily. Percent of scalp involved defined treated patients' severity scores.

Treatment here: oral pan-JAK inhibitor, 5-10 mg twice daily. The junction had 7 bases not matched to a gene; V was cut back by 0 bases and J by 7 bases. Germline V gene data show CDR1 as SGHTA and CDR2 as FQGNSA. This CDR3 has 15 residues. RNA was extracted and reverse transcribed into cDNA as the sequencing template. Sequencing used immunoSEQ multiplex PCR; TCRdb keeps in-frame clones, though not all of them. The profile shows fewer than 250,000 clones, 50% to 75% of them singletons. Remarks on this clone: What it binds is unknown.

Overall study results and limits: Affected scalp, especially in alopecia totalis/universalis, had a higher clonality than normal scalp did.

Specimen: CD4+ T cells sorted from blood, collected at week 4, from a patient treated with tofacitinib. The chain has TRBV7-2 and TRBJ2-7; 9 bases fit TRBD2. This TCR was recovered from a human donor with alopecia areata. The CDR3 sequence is CASSLAGGGAREQYF. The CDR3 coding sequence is TGTGCCAGCAGCTTAGCAGGCGGGGGGGCTCGGGAGCAGTACTTC.